This TCR beta chain was recovered during a study of graft-versus-host responses after intestinal transplantation. In the study overall: Each patient got anti-thymocyte globulin induction, then tacrolimus and steroids for roughly 3 years. Findings and limits, study-wide: High graft-versus-host to host-versus-graft clonal ratios were found in allografts of patients who had graft-donor T cell macrochimerism. In recipient marrow, GvH clones were found, and some appeared first in ileum or blood.

Sequencing was performed with immunoSEQ multiplex PCR; in TCRdb, only in-frame clones are kept and a portion is missing. The repertoire consists of 65,000 to 85,000 clones, with about nine tenths occurring once and the leading ten covering less than 9.5%. On this clone itself: Its cognate antigen is unknown. Other DNA sequences in this specimen translate into the identical CDR3.

The germline CDR1 and CDR2 sequences are MNHEY and SMNVEV (reference sequence). V shed 2 bases, J shed 2 bases, and the junction held 2 bases outside the gene matches. CDR3 length equals 14 residues. J is TRBJ2-7 and V is TRBV27; TRBD1 matches at 8 bases. The clonotype was recovered from a human donor who was the organ donor for an intestinal transplant. Sequencing was performed on unstimulated CD8+ T cells sorted from spleen or lymph node cells, taken before transplant. The CDR3 DNA is TGTGCCAGCAGTTTACAGGGGGCCCCCTACGAGCAGTACTTC. It yields the protein CASSLQGAPYEQYF.